The clone carrying this T cell receptor beta chain appeared a few times. With V trimmed by 10 bases and J by 2 bases, 10 bases remained unmatched. The CDR3 contains 15 residues. The V gene's germline CDR1 is LNHDA and CDR2 SQIVND (reference sequence). This entry is derived from a study of blood T cell repertoires in COVID-19. Generated by immunoSEQ multiplex PCR, the TCRdb table keeps only in-frame clones and is missing some. This sample has 150,000 to 200,000 clones, with under 90% found just once. Sequencing used peripheral blood. The chain combines TRBV19 with TRBJ1-3, with 8 positions matching TRBD1. This receptor was identified in a man between 25 and 39 years old with active or convalescent COVID-19. CDR3 DNA: TGTGCCACCAGGACTCCCAGGGGGCCTGGAAACACCATATATTTT. Its translation: CATRTPRGPGNTIYF.